One sample yielded the 18 T cell receptor beta chains listed below, sequenced in a study of cytomegalovirus exposure and HLA in healthy donors (dated by TCRdb to about 2017). Receptors were amplified or captured by the immunoSEQ multiplex PCR assay. For the multiplex PCR, a mixture combining 60 forward primers for TCR Vbeta segments and 13 reverse primers for TCR Jbeta segments was used. The source is immuneACCESS, and TCRdb retained only in-frame sequences with V and J called. Part of the clones is not carried over; for the studies checked, unresolved V genes explain less than half of this, and the remainder is unexplained. The sample table contains around 130,000 clones; only one count was recorded for around 77% of them. In total, the top ten clones hold 0.8% to 0.95% of the sample. The material sequenced was PBMCs. The receptors stem from a woman in her sixties in good health and CMV-seronegative.

The chain carries TRBV5-4 and TRBJ1-5; 9 positions match TRBD1. The V gene end was trimmed by 4 bases and the J gene end by 4 bases; junction bases not matched to a gene: 3. The CDR3 has 14 amino acids. CDR1 and CDR2 from the germline V gene are SGHNT and YYREEE (reference sequence). DNA of the CDR3: TGTGCCAGCAGCCTTGACAGGGGGAATCAGCCCCAGCATTTT. As protein: CASSLDRGNQPQHF.

The chain combines TRBV29-1 with TRBJ2-3; no clear D gene. There are 12 residues in the CDR3. With 0 bases removed from V and 4 bases from J, the gap between germline ends came to 5 bases. The germline V gene has CDR1 SQVTM and CDR2 ANQGSEA. For the CDR3, the DNA is TGCAGCGTTGAAGATGGCCCAGATACGCAGTATTTT. Translating it yields CSVEDGPDTQYF.

This chain links TRBV18 with TRBJ1-2, with D tentatively TRBD1 (6 bases). Germline CDR1 KGHSH, CDR2 LQKENI. CDR3 length equals 17 residues. V lost 3 bases and J 6 bases, leaving 23 bases between the germline ends. CDR3: CASSPRVLGHERDGYTF. In DNA, the CDR3 is TGTGCCAGCTCACCCCGGGTATTGGGACACGAGAGGGATGGCTACACCTTC.

The chain recombines TRBV7-8 with TRBJ2-7; 13 positions agree with TRBD2. The length of the CDR3 is 15 residues. Germline trimming cut 5 bases from V and 4 bases from J; bases unmatched to any gene: 5. Per germline, CDR1 SGHVS and CDR2 FQNEAQ. The CDR3: CASSPRTSGSYEQYF. For the CDR3, the DNA is TGTGCCAGCAGCCCCCGGACTAGCGGGAGTTACGAGCAGTACTTC.

The chain joins TRBV4-1 to TRBJ1-2, with D possibly TRBD1 on 5 matching bases. The CDR3 contains 16 residues. V lost 1 base to trimming and J lost 6 bases, with 18 bases between them. CDR1 MGHRA and CDR2 YSYEKL come from the germline V gene. The CDR3 DNA is TGCGCCAGCAGCCAAGCGCGCCTGGGGGAGGCGAATGGCTACACCTTC. The encoded protein is CASSQARLGEANGYTF.

The chain is built from TRBV18 and TRBJ1-6; D might be TRBD1 (5 bases). V was trimmed by 2 bases and J by 2 bases, leaving 10 bases between them. The CDR3 length is 16 residues. Per germline, CDR1 KGHSH and CDR2 LQKENI. CDR3 residues: CASSPGGDAYNSPLHF. The CDR3 DNA sequence: TGTGCCAGCTCACCAGGAGGGGATGCCTATAATTCACCCCTCCACTTT.

The rearrangement links TRBV18 to TRBJ2-5; the match to TRBD1 covers 9 bases. V dropped 2 bases and J dropped 7; count of bases not matched to a gene: 14. Per germline, CDR1 KGHSH and CDR2 LQKENI. The CDR3 is 17 amino acids. The CDR3 loop is CASSPEAGTGKLGTQYF. CDR3 coding DNA: TGTGCCAGCTCACCAGAAGCAGGGACAGGGAAATTAGGGACCCAGTACTTC.

The sample holds a few counts of this clone. This chain connects TRBV7-2 to TRBJ2-1; D is possibly TRBD2 (6 bases). This CDR3 is built from 17 residues. Germline CDR1 reads SGHTA; CDR2 reads FQGNSA. Trimming cost V 0 bases and J 5 bases, with 17 bases left between them. The CDR3 nucleotides are TGTGCCAGCAGCTTAGCAGGAGGACCCTGGGGGGACAATGAGCAGTTCTTC. Its protein is CASSLAGGPWGDNEQFF.

The chain couples TRBV5-1 to TRBJ2-7, with TRBD1 as a possible D gene (6 bases). Germline V gene sequence: CDR1 SGHRS, CDR2 YFSETQ. Trimming shortened V by 0 bases and J by 7 bases, and 20 bases separated the two germline ends. The CDR3 contains 16 residues. The CDR3 region has the DNA TGCGCCAGCAGCTTGGCCCAGACAGGTGGGATGGGTGAGCAGTACTTC. It is translated as CASSLAQTGGMGEQYF.

In its sample, this clone was seen a few times. The J gene is TRBJ1-4, the V gene TRBV6-6; TRBD1 might be the D (6 bases). The CDR3 runs to 14 residues. Trimming shortened V by 8 bases and J by 1 base, and 11 bases separated the two germline ends. Germline V gene sequence: CDR1 MNHNY, CDR2 SVGAGI (reference sequence). The chain's CDR3 is CASGDTLTNEKLFF. In DNA, the CDR3 is TGTGCCAGCGGGGACACCTTAACTAATGAAAAACTGTTTTTT.

The sample holds a few counts of this clone. J is TRBJ2-7 and V is TRBV11-3; the D gene is possibly TRBD1 (6 bases). Germline V lookup: CDR1 SGHNT, CDR2 YENEEA. V dropped 5 bases and J dropped 3 bases, with 11 bases sitting between them. The CDR3 contains 13 residues. The CDR3 loop is CASSVGHRYEQYF. The CDR3 region has the DNA TGTGCCAGCAGCGTGGGACACCGCTACGAGCAGTACTTC.

The chain couples TRBV6-1 to TRBJ2-1, with 13 bases that match TRBD2. V was clipped by 2 bases and J by 3 bases; unmatched bases: 10. The CDR3 extends over 19 amino acids. The germline gives CDR1 MNHNS, CDR2 SASEGT. The chain's CDR3 is CASSELRTSGSPDYNEQFF. DNA of the CDR3: TGTGCCAGCAGTGAATTGAGGACTAGCGGGAGCCCCGACTACAATGAGCAGTTCTTC.

The rearrangement links TRBV20-1 to TRBJ2-1; TRBD2 might be the D (5 bases). Trimming removed 5 bases from V and 7 bases from J, with 9 bases in between. CDR3 length: 11 residues. The germline V gene encodes CDR1 DFQATT and CDR2 SNEGSKA (reference sequence). This chain's CDR3 is CSAGLLNEQFF. The CDR3 DNA follows: TGCAGTGCTGGACTCCTGAATGAGCAGTTCTTC.

The chain uses TRBV5-1 and TRBJ1-4; D ambiguous. The V gene's germline CDR1 is SGHRS and CDR2 YFSETQ. Deletions cut 4 bases from V and 11 bases from J, with 24 bases between. The CDR3 is made up of 16 amino acids. The CDR3 coding sequence is TGCGCCAGCAGCGAGGAAGGCCGACCCGGTAGAGGGAAACTGTTTTTT. Translated, it gives CASSEEGRPGRGKLFF.

The chain recombines TRBV7-9 with TRBJ2-7, with 16 bases lining up with TRBD2. With 9 bases clipped from V and 4 bases from J, the junction kept 3 bases outside the gene matches. The CDR3 is made up of 14 amino acids. Germline CDR1 reads SEHNR; CDR2 reads FQNEAQ (reference sequence). CDR3 region: CASSGLAGGYEQYF. Written as DNA, the CDR3 is TGTGCCAGTTCGGGACTAGCGGGAGGGTACGAGCAGTACTTC.

This rearrangement joins TRBV5-1 to TRBJ2-3; 9 nucleotides agree with TRBD2. The junction had 12 bases not matched to a gene; V was cut back by 4 bases and J by 9 bases. Germline values: CDR1 SGHRS, CDR2 YFSETQ. The CDR3 has 15 amino acids. CDR3 residues: CASSPDSQRGATQYF. The DNA of the CDR3 is TGCGCCAGCAGCCCCGACTCACAGCGGGGGGCCACGCAGTATTTT. The full variable domain, completed using reference TRBV5-1 and TRBJ2-3, is KAGVTQTPRYLIKTRGQQVTLSCSPISGHRSVSWYQQTPGQGLQFLFEYFSETQRNKGNFPGRFSGRQFSNSRSEMNVSTLELGDSALYLCASSPDSQRGATQYFGPGTRLTVL.

The rearrangement joins TRBV9 to TRBJ1-5; D ambiguous. Germline V lookup: CDR1 SGDLS, CDR2 YYNGEE. The V and J ends lost 5 bases and 5 bases respectively, with 11 bases between them. The CDR3 covers 13 residues. The CDR3, as DNA: TGTGCCAGCAGTAAAGAGTCACATCAGCCCCAGCATTTT. This gives the protein CASSKESHQPQHF.

V and J are TRBV4-1 and TRBJ2-1; perhaps TRBD1 as D (5 bases). Trimming cost V 3 bases and J 2 bases, with 14 bases left between them. The CDR3 spans 16 residues. Germline-derived CDR1 and CDR2 are MGHRA and YSYEKL. The CDR3 reads CASSHPGRVPYNEQFF. In DNA, the CDR3 is TGCGCCAGCAGCCACCCCGGCAGGGTCCCCTACAATGAGCAGTTCTTC.